This TCR beta chain derives from a study of human T cells and chemical hapten exposure. With regard to this clonotype: A much larger clone lies a single base off, so this may be a read error.

Indicated time point: patch test 2, 6 weeks after DPC sensitization. Treatment meaning: therapeutic diphenylcyclopropenone sensitization with weekly scalp DPC. Study processing details: Samples contained a median of roughly 96,000 TCRs, with a range of roughly 23,224 to 700,000. TCRdb re-derived calls from the RACE reads in MiXCR, one entry per CDR3 protein. TCRdb's processing, not the authors', yielded these V and J calls. Found here are more than 60,000 distinct CDR3 sequences, around a tenth of them singletons; the top ten hold around 6.8%. The CDR3 is 14 amino acids. Per germline, CDR1 LGHDT and CDR2 YNNKEL (reference sequence).

The receptor comes from a woman aged 45-59 years with alopecia areata. Some clones in this sample may be carry-over from other donors' samples. The chain couples TRBV3-1 to TRBJ1-1, with no clear D. Source: whole blood, taken in connection with sensitization to the hapten diphenylcyclopropenone (DPC). The CDR3: CASSQGQIRTAAFF. In DNA, the CDR3 is TGTGCCAGCAGCCAAGGCCAGATAAGGACTGCAGCTTTCTTT. Full variable domain (remainder filled in from reference TRBV3-1 and TRBJ1-1): DTAVSQTPKYLVTQMGNDKSIKCEQNLGHDTMYWYKQDSKKFLKIMFSYNNKELIINETVPNRFSPKSPDKAHLNLHINSLELGDSAVYFCASSQGQIRTAAFFGQGTRLTVV.